The T cell receptor beta chain described here comes from a study of blood T cells in healthy people across ages. Only a few counts were recorded for this clonotype. CDR3 length: 15 amino acids. Germline trimming cut 3 bases from V and 6 bases from J; bases unmatched to any gene: 10. Germline CDR1 reads LNHNV; CDR2 reads YYDKDF (reference sequence). Ranging in age from about 6 to 95, the donors were healthy Caucasian individuals from Russia. Through a sample-barcoded 5' primer and a J-beta primer mix, a second PCR was run for roughly 7 to 11 cycles. TCRdb itself ran the 5' RACE reads through MiXCR, one entry per CDR3 protein. The table includes approximately 780,000 distinct CDR3 sequences, roughly 25% detected once. These same records also appear under a second study, on T cells of mothers and their children. According to that study: The extracted RNA was employed in its entirety for cDNA synthesis, at 1.5 ug per 15 ul. Related and unrelated pairs show TCR recombination output that thymic selection shapes similarly.

The TCR comes from a boy between 10 and 17 years old in good health. Sequencing was carried out using blood. This chain links TRBV15 with TRBJ2-7; 8 bases align to TRBD1. In nucleotides, the CDR3 is TGTGCCACCAGCAGCGGAGGAGGCAGGGGGCGCGAGCAGTACTTC. It codes for CATSSGGGRGREQYF.